The source of this TCR beta chain is a study of T cell repertoires in aging, cancer and after chemotherapy. Peripheral blood genomic DNA, not sorted cells or RNA, was the template. The germline CDR1 and CDR2 sequences are SGHDT and YYEEEE. This CDR3 is built from 14 residues. The V gene lost 2 bases and the J gene lost 5 bases, with 14 bases spanning the gap. Rearranged V-D-J TRB sequences were amplified with a mixed TRB-A/B primer pool. TCRdb independently ran MiXCR on the multiplex PCR reads; one entry per CDR3 protein. Of approximately 10,000 distinct CDR3 sequences listed, roughly 33% are singletons.

The sequence derives from a human donor in good health. The donor label of this sample is uncertain. Sequencing was carried out using blood. The genes are TRBV5-6 and TRBJ2-7, with D possibly matching TRBD1 (6 bases). CDR3 DNA sequence: TGTGCCAGCAGCTTATTAGCCAGGGGCCACGAGCAGTACTTC. This codes for CASSLLARGHEQYF.